This T cell receptor beta chain came from a study of CD8 T cells in ankylosing spondylitis. This clonotype appeared many times. Between the trimmed V and J ends, which lost 3 bases and 0 bases, there was a span of 14 bases. CDR3 length: 15 amino acids. Germline V gene data show CDR1 as DFQATT and CDR2 as SNEGSKA (reference sequence). TCRdb itself ran the 5' RACE reads through MiXCR, one entry per CDR3 protein. This table has approximately 100,000 distinct CDR3 sequences, over 6.5% appearing once. The chain recombines TRBV20-1 with TRBJ1-1, with D possibly being TRBD1 (6 bases). This receptor was identified in a male donor with ankylosing spondylitis or in good health (not recorded which). Sequences were obtained from blood, either unsorted or a sorted T cell fraction (not recorded which). CDR3 in amino acids: CSASRGQKLNTEAFF. The CDR3, as DNA: TGCAGTGCTAGTAGGGGACAAAAATTGAACACTGAAGCTTTCTTT.